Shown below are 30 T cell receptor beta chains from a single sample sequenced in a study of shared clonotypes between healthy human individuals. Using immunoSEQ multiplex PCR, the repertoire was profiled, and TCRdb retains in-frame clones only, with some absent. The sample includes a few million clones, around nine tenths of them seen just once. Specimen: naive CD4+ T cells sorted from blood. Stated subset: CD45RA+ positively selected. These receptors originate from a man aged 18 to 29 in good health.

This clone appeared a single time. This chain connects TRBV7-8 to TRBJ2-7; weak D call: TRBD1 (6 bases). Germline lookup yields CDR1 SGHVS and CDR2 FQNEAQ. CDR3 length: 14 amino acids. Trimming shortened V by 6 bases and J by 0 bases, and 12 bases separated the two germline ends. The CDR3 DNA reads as TGTGCCAGCAGTCTCAGGACAGCCTCCTACGAGCAGTACTTC. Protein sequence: CASSLRTASYEQYF.

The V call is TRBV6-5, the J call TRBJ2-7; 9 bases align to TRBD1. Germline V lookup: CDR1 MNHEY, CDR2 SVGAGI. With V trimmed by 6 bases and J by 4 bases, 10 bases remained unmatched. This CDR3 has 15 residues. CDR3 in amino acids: CASRRTGQGSYEQYF. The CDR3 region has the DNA TGTGCCAGCAGAAGAACGGGACAGGGATCGTACGAGCAGTACTTC.

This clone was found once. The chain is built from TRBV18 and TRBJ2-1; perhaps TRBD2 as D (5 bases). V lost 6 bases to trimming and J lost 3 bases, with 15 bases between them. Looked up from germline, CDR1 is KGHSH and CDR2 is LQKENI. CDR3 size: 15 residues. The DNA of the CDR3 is TGTGCCAGCTCGGACCTATCGGGGAGCTACAATGAGCAGTTCTTC. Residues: CASSDLSGSYNEQFF. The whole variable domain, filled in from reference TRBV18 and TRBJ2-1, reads NAGVMQNPRHLVRRRGQEARLRCSPMKGHSHVYWYRQLPEEGLKFMVYLQKENIIDESGMPKERFSAEFPKEGPSILRIQQVVRGDSAAYFCASSDLSGSYNEQFFGPGTRLTVL.

The CDR3 region is CASSPYTGTEAFF. The DNA of the CDR3 is TGTGCCAGCTCCCCTTATACGGGGACAGAAGCTTTCTTT. The chain combines TRBV18 with TRBJ1-1; a weak D match, TRBD1 (6 bases). V lost 6 bases, J lost 8 bases, and 16 bases lay in between. This CDR3 is 13 amino acids long. Germline lookup yields CDR1 KGHSH and CDR2 LQKENI.

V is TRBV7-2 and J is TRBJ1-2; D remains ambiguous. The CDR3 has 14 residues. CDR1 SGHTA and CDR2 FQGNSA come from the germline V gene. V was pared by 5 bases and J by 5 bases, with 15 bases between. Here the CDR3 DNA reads TGTGCCAGCAGCCCGCGACCCGCGTGGTATGGCTACACCTTC. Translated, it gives CASSPRPAWYGYTF.

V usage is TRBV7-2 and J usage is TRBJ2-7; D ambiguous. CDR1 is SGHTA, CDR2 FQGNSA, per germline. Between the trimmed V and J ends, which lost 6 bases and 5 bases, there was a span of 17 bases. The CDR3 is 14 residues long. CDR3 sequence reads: CASRHSVGLNEQYF. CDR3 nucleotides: TGTGCCAGCAGACATTCGGTGGGCCTAAACGAGCAGTACTTC.

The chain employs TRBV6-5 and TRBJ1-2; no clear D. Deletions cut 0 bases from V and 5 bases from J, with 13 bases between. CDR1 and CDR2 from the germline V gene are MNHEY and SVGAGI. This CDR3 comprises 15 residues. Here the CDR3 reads CASSYSGMAFYGYTF. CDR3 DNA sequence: TGTGCCAGCAGTTACTCCGGCATGGCTTTTTATGGCTACACCTTC.

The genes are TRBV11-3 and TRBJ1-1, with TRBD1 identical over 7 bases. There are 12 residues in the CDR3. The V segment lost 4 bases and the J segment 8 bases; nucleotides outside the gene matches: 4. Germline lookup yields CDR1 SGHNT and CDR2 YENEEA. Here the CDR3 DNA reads TGTGCCAGCAGCTCAGGACAGGCGGAAGCTTTCTTT. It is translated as CASSSGQAEAFF.

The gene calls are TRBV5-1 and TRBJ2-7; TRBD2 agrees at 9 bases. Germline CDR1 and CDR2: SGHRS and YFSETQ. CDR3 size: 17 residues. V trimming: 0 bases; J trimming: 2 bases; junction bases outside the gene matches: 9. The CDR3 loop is CASSLVLLAGGPYEQYF. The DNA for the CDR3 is TGCGCCAGCAGCTTGGTTTTACTAGCGGGTGGTCCCTACGAGCAGTACTTC. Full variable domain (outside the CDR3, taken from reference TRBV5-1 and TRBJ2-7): KAGVTQTPRYLIKTRGQQVTLSCSPISGHRSVSWYQQTPGQGLQFLFEYFSETQRNKGNFPGRFSGRQFSNSRSEMNVSTLELGDSALYLCASSLVLLAGGPYEQYFGPGTRLTVT.

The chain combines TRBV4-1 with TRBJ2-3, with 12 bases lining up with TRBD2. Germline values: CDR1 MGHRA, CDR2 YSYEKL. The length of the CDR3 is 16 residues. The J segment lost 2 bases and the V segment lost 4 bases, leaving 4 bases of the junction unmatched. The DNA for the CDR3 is TGCGCCAGCAGCCTTCGACTAGCGGGAGCCACAGATACGCAGTATTTT. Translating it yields CASSLRLAGATDTQYF.

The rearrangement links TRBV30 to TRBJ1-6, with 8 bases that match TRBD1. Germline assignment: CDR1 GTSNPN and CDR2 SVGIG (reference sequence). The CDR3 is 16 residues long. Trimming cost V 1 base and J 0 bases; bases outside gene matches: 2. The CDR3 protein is CAWSDRGASYNSPLHF. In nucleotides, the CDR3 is TGTGCCTGGAGTGACAGGGGGGCCTCCTATAATTCACCCCTCCACTTT.

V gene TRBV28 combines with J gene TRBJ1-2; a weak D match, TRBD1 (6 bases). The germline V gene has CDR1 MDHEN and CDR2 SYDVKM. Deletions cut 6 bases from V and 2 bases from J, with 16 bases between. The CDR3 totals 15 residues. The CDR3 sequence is CASRFTGTQNYGYTF. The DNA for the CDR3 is TGTGCCAGCAGGTTTACCGGGACACAAAACTATGGCTACACCTTC.

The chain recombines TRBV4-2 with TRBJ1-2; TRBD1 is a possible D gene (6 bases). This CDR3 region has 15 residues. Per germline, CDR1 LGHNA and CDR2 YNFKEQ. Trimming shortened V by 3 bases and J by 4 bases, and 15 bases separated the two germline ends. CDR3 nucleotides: TGTGCCAGCAGCCAGACATCAGGGGTGGGCTATGGCTACACCTTC. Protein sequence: CASSQTSGVGYGYTF.

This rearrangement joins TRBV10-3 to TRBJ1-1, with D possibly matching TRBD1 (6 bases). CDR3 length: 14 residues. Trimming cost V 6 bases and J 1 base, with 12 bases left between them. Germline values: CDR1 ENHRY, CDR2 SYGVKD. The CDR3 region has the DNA TGTGCCATCAGCGGATTGACAGGGAACACTGAAGCTTTCTTT. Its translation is CAISGLTGNTEAFF.

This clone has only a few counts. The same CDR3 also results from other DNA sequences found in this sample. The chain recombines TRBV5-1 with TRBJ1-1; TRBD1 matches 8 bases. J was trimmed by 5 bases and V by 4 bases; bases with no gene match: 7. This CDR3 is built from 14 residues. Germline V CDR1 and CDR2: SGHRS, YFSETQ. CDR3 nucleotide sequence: TGCGCCAGCAGCCCGGGGACAGGCGGAACTGAAGCTTTCTTT. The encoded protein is CASSPGTGGTEAFF.

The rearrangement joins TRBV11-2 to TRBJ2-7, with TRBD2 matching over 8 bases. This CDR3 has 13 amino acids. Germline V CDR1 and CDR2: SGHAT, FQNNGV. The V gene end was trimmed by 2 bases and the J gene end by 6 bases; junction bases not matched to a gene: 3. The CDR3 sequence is CASSLTAGGEQYF. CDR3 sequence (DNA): TGTGCCAGCAGCTTAACTGCGGGAGGCGAGCAGTACTTC.

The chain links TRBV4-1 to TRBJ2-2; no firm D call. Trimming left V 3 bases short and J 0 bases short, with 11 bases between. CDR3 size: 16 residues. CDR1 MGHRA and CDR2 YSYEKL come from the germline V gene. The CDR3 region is CASSQLGTSNTGELFF. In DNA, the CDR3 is TGCGCCAGCAGCCAGTTGGGCACCTCGAACACCGGGGAGCTGTTTTTT.

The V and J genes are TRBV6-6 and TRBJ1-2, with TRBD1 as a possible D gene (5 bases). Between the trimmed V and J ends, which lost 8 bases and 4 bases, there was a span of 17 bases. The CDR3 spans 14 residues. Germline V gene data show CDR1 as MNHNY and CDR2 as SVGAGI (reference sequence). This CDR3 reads CASDKPGSGYGYTF. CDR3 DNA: TGTGCCAGCGACAAACCAGGGAGCGGCTATGGCTACACCTTC.

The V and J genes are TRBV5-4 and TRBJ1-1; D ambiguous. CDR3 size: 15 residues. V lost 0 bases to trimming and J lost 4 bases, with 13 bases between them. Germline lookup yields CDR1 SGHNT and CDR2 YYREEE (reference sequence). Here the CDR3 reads CASSLGGSLSTEAFF. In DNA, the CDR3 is TGTGCCAGCAGCTTGGGCGGCAGTTTGAGCACTGAAGCTTTCTTT.

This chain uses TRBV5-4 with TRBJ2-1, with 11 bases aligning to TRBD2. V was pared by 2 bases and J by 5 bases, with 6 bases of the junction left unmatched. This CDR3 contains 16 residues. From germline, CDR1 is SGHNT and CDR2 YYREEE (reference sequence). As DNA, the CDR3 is TGTGCCAGCAGCTTACCCGGGACTAGCGGAGACAATGAGCAGTTCTTC. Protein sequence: CASSLPGTSGDNEQFF.

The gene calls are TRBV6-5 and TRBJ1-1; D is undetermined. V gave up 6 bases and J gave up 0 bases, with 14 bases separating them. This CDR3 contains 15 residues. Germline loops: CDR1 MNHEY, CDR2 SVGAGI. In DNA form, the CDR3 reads TGTGCCAGCAGCACCGGCCCCCCTTTGAACACTGAAGCTTTCTTT. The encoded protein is CASSTGPPLNTEAFF.

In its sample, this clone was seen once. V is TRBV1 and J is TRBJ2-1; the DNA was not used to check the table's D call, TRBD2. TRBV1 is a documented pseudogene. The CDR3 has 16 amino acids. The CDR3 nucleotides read TGCACCAGCAGCCCCCGACTAGCGGGGGACCGCAATGAGCAGTTCTTC. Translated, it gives CTSSPRLAGDRNEQFF.

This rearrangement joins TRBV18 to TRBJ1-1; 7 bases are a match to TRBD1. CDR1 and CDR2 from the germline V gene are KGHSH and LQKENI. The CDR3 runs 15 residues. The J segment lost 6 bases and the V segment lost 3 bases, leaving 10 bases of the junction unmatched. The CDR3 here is CASSPQRGPSAEAFF. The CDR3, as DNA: TGTGCCAGCTCACCTCAAAGGGGGCCTAGCGCTGAAGCTTTCTTT.

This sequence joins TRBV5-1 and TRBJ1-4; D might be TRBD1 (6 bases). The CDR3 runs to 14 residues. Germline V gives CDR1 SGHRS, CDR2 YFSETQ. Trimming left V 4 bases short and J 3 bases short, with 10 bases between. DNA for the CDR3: TGCGCCAGCAGCACACAGGGTCCTAATGAAAAACTGTTTTTT. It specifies CASSTQGPNEKLFF.

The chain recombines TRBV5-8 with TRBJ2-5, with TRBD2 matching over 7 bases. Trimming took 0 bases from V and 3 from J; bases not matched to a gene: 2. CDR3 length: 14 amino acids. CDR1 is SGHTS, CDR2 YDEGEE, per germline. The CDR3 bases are TGTGCCAGCAGCTTGGGGACTAGTGAAGAGACCCAGTACTTC. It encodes CASSLGTSEETQYF.

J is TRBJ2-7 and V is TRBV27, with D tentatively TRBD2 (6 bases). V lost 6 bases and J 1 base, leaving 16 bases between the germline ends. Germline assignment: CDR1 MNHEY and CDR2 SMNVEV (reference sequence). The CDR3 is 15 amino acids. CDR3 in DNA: TGTGCCAGCAGGACAAGGAGGGACGGGTCCTACGAGCAGTACTTC. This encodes CASRTRRDGSYEQYF.

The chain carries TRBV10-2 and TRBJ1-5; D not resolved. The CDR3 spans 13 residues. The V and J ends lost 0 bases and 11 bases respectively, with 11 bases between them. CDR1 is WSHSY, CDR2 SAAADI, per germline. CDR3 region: CASSESGWEAQHF. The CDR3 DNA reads TGCGCCAGCAGTGAGTCTGGGTGGGAAGCCCAGCATTTT.

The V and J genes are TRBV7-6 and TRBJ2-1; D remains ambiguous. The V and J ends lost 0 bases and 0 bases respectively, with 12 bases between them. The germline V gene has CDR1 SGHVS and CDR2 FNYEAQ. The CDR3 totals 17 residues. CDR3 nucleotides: TGTGCCAGCAGCTTAGCGGTGGGTGGAAGCTCCTACAATGAGCAGTTCTTC. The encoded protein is CASSLAVGGSSYNEQFF. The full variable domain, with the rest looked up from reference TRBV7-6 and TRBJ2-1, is GAGVSQSPRYKVTKRGQDVALRCDPISGHVSLYWYRQALGQGPEFLTYFNYEAQQDKSGLPNDRFSAERPEGSISTLTIQRTEQRDSAMYRCASSLAVGGSSYNEQFFGPGTRLTVL.

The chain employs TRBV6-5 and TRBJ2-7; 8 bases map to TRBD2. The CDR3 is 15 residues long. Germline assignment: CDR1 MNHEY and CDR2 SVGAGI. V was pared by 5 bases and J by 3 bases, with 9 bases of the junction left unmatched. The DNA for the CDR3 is TGTGCCAGCAGTCAAATGGCGGGGGGCCACTACGAGCAGTACTTC. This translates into CASSQMAGGHYEQYF.

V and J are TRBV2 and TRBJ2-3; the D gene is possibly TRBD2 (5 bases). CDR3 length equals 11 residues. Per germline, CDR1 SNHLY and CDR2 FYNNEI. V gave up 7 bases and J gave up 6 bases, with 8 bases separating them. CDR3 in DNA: TGTGCCAGCAACGAGCGGGATACGCAGTATTTT. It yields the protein CASNERDTQYF.